This paragraph covers one T cell receptor beta chain sequence. No cognate antigen has been identified for it. Nothing much larger sits one base from this clone, and base qualities are not available. This specimen belongs to a study of cytomegalovirus exposure and HLA in healthy donors (dated by TCRdb to 2015 to 2018). Turning to the overall study: An earlier analysis of more than 550 of the donors reported roughly 300 Gb of sequence data and 117 million unique TCR beta sequences obtained from 150 million to 200 million T cells. Typing coverage differed by locus: A, B, C, DRB1 and DQB1 were typed in about 629-640 donors, DQA1 in about 560, DPA1 in 600 to 610, and DPB1 in 472. Rather than drawing on any new phenotypic data, the later analysis identified candidate immune exposures from TCR beta sequences and the way those sequences occurred across donors. Across about 380 genotyped donors of the cohort, an average of approximately 240,000 unique TCR beta nucleotide sequences per donor were sequenced, and 15% to 20% of those sequences were non-productive. The genetic ancestry cluster associated with self-reported Caucasian donors included 81% of the approximately 400 genotyped donors. The T cell repertoires of under 750 subjects were profiled by immunosequencing and related to cytomegalovirus serostatus. The study combined high-throughput TCR immunosequencing, statistical association of individual TCRs with disease status, and machine learning to predict cytomegalovirus infection status. Donor age, sex, ethnicity and CMV serostatus were compiled alongside the repertoire data. An earlier analysis of roughly 580 of the donors used high-throughput TCR beta sequencing to judge whether each TCR beta V gene segment behaved as functional or pseudogenic. Roughly five DR-DQ haplotypes were handled as single units for association and clustering because linkage in the cohort was strong. In a later analysis, previously published TCR beta repertoires from 550 to 750 donors were re-analyzed and high-resolution HLA genotyping was added so that TCR occurrence patterns could be studied. A later genetic analysis used genome-wide SNP genotypes for about 60% of the 666 donors, treating that subset as a discovery cohort. HLA typing included class I and class II loci at four-digit resolution. In addition to the first cohort of 666 subjects, a separate validation cohort of approximately 130 different subjects was used. The study was designed to test whether signatures of past pathogen exposure could be identified by cataloging public T cell receptors. About 280 gigabases of sequencing data and tens of millions of unique TCR sequences made up an early release that covered over 550 HLA-typed donors. Every repertoire in the discovery cohort had been generated on one and the same sequencing platform.

Measured from the cysteine to the phenylalanine, the CDR3 is 16 residues long. CDR3 DNA is the only sequence kept; it has 48 bases, read in frame from the first base. V loses 1 base of germline sequence and J loses 6 bases, and the interval between the two ends is 16 bases. For CDR1 and CDR2, the germline V gene (reference sequence) lists LNHDA and SQIVND. The cohort comprised some 730 healthy bone marrow donors. Cohort members were all nominally healthy when sampled, although unrecorded immune exposures were likely present. The donor was CMV seropositive and belonged to the group of 250 to 300 seropositive cohort members. Every donor gave a peripheral blood sample, and the peripheral blood mononuclear cells from that sample were used for TCR beta sequencing. The Qiagen DNeasy Blood Extraction Kit was used to extract genomic DNA from the blood cell samples. The method behind the library was the immunoSEQ multiplex PCR assay. A mixture of 60 forward primers for TCR Vbeta segments and 13 reverse primers for TCR Jbeta segments was used in the multiplex PCR. The CDR3 region of rearranged TCR beta genes was amplified from genomic DNA by a multiplex PCR assay. The Illumina HiSeq System was used to sequence the amplified TCR beta libraries as 87-base-pair reads. The authors' pipeline ran thus. In a later analysis, tens of millions of unique TCR beta chains were counted across the roughly 670 repertoires, and roughly 11 million of these chains were shared by at least two donors. To remove PCR and sequencing errors, raw reads were error-corrected and collapsed into unique sequences using a nearest-neighbor algorithm that merged closely related sequences. To assign V, D and J gene segments, CDR3 sequences were aligned to IMGT reference sequences. Each retained sequence needed at least a six-nucleotide match to both a V gene segment and a J gene segment. Rearrangements were called productive when the CDR3 lacked stop codons and stayed in frame with V and J; all others were non-productive. CDR3 was defined according to IMGT convention as the region running from the second conserved V-encoded cysteine to the conserved J-encoded phenylalanine. The earlier analysis of about 590 of the donors excluded sequences that lacked an unambiguous match to a single V gene segment. An earlier analysis of 587 of the donors classified V segments as functional when productive rearrangements were above 56.7% and as segregating when the standard deviation between donors was above 5%. To diagnose cytomegalovirus status from the catalog of TCR beta chain sequences, a statistical classification framework was built. In a later analysis, TCR nucleotide sequences were compared against IMGT/GENE-DB human TR gene sequences so that V and J genes could be assigned. In a later analysis, CDR3 sequences and most-parsimonious VDJ recombination scenarios were assigned using the TCRdist pipeline. A later analysis defined each TCR beta chain by its CDR3 amino acid sequence plus V-gene family, and excluded reads lacking a unique V-gene family. As a way to deal with suspected cross-contamination and a sequencing artifact, a later analysis dropped 640 or so nucleotide sequences that were highly shared and had low generation probability. A later analysis calculated a clonal expansion index for each public chain from normalized within-repertoire ranks of inferred template counts. In a later analysis, generation probabilities were computed with a VDJ recombination model fitted to out-of-frame rearrangements, and the resulting probabilities were checked against IGoR. In a later analysis, TCR-TCR, TCR-HLA and TCR-CMV co-occurrence was scored with hypergeometric tests, and a repertoire-size bias correction was applied to TCR pairs. In a later analysis, false discovery rates were estimated by permuting HLA or CMV assignments 20 times. In a later analysis, co-occurring TCRs were grouped using DBSCAN, with TCRdist sequence similarity added in when clustering inside HLA-allele-positive subsets. Co-occurrence clustering excluded repertoires with fewer than 30,000 or more than 120,000 public chains, plus five with anomalous nucleotide sharing. TCRdb re-hosts the immuneACCESS table, in-frame sequences only. Its copies lack some clones; in the studies checked, an unresolved V gene accounts for under half of them, and the cause for the rest is not known. The DNA was the basis for D and trimming; V, J and clone size are from that table. The sample table contains 150,000 to 200,000 clones; only one count was recorded for approximately 70% of them. The ten largest account for roughly 5.4% of the sample.

Overall study results and their limits: In vitro tests confirmed that a few of the cytomegalovirus-associated TCR beta chains recognize cytomegalovirus antigens. Strong co-occurrence of HLA alleles, especially DR and DQ, made assigning TCR associations to individual alleles difficult. In a later genetic analysis, fewer N-insertions in productive TCRs were reported among donors in an Asian-associated ancestry cluster than the approximately 710-donor mean. V-gene and J-gene trimming of TCR beta chains was associated with a missense DCLRE1C variant in a later genetic analysis, and the association was replicated in an independent cohort. In a later analysis, most CMV-associated TCR beta chains were found to appear HLA-restricted, with HLA associations seemingly driven largely by CMV exposure. Most TCR sequences were seen in very few donors, while some public TCRs were found in many individuals. According to a later analysis, parvovirus B19, influenza, CMV and Epstein-Barr virus appeared linked to several top co-occurrence clusters. In an earlier analysis of about 540 of the donors, most TCR beta V segments were observed in productive rearrangements about 87% or about 30% of the time, broadly matching IMGT annotations. Because the 87-base-pair reads could not distinguish some IMGT-functional V segments, including TRBV6-2 and TRBV6-3, those segments were excluded. The presence/absence analyses assumed that sequencing depth was roughly uniform across donors, and that assumption may not be true. The classifier was reported to diagnose cytomegalovirus status with high specificity and sensitivity in both the original and validation cohorts. In this cohort, only TCR beta chains were sequenced, and detectable features were limited by the absence of alpha or paired-chain data. A group of highly shared sequence variants was considered likely to be a technical artifact of the sequencing pipeline. The study gave a list of 150 to 200 TCR beta chains associated with cytomegalovirus. A further reported finding was that TCR beta sequences accurately predicted the HLA-A and HLA-B alleles for most subjects in the first cohort. Correlated functional status among segregating V segments might reflect linkage disequilibrium, but an unknown experimental factor could not be ruled out. For the cohort, immune exposure information was limited to CMV serostatus. HLA typing was unavailable for some donors at each locus, so association tests used only the typed subset. Specific HLA alleles were associated with over 15,000 TCR beta sequences at a false discovery rate of 0.05 in a later analysis. In a later analysis, HLA-associated TCR beta chains showed more clonal expansion and lower generation probabilities than non-associated chains that were equally common. Because counts were too low, around 17 rarely observed V segments, including chromosome 9 orphons, were left out of the earlier analysis of 500 to 650 of the donors. A later analysis found that TCR association rates varied across HLA loci, with DRB1 alleles showing the most associated TCRs and HLA-C alleles the fewest. The authors suggested that the approach could potentially be generalized to other disease states and immunological phenotypes.

The clonotype originates from a woman aged 18-29 years in good health and CMV-seropositive. The source material was PBMCs. The chain is made from TRBV19 and TRBJ1-5; TRBD1 might be the D gene, on 5 matching bases. Here is the DNA: TGTGCCAGTAGTATAGCCGGCAGGGTTGACGGTCAGCCCCAGCATTTT. This sequence encodes CASSIAGRVDGQPQHF.